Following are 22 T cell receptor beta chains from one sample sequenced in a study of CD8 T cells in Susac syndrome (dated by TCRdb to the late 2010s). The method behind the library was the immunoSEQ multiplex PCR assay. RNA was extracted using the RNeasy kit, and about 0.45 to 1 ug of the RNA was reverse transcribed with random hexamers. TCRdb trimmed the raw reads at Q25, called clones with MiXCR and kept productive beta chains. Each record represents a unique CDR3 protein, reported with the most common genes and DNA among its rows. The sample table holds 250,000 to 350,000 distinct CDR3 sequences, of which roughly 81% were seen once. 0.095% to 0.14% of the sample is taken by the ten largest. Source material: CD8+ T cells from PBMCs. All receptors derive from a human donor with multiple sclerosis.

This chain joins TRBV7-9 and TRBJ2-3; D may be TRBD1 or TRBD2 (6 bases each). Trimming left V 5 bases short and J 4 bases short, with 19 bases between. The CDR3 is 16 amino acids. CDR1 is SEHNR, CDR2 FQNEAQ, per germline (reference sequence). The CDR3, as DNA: TGTGCCAGCAGCGATGGAAGGGGGGCTAGGCCAGATACGCAGTATTTT. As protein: CASSDGRGARPDTQYF.

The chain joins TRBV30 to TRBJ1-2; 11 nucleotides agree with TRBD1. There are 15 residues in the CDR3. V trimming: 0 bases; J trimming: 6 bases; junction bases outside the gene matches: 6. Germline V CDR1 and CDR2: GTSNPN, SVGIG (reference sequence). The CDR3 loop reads CAWSVPGQGAHGYTF. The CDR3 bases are TGTGCCTGGAGTGTACCAGGACAGGGGGCCCATGGCTACACCTTC.

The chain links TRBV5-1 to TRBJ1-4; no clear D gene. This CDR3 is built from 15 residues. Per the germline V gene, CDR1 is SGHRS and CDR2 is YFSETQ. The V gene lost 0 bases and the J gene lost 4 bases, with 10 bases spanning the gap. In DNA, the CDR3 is TGCGCCAGCAGCTTGGGAGAGGGAGGTAATGAAAAACTGTTTTTT. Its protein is CASSLGEGGNEKLFF.

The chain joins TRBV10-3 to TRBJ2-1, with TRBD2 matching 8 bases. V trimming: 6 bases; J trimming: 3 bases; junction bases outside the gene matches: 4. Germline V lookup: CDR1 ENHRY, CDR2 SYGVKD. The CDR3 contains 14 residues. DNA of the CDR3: TGTGCCATCAGCAGCGGGAGTTTCTACAATGAGCAGTTCTTC. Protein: CAISSGSFYNEQFF.

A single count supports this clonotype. The CDR3 region has the DNA TGCGCCAGCAGCTTGGCGCCGGAGCGGGCGGGAGATGAGCAGTTCTTC. Protein: CASSLAPERAGDEQFF. The chain links TRBV5-1 to TRBJ2-1, with 7 bases identical to TRBD2. In germline, CDR1 is SGHRS, CDR2 YFSETQ. The junction had 11 bases not matched to a gene; V was cut back by 0 bases and J by 8 bases. This CDR3 comprises 16 residues. Full variable domain (outside the CDR3, taken from reference TRBV5-1 and TRBJ2-1): KAGVTQTPRYLIKTRGQQVTLSCSPISGHRSVSWYQQTPGQGLQFLFEYFSETQRNKGNFPGRFSGRQFSNSRSEMNVSTLELGDSALYLCASSLAPERAGDEQFFGPGTRLTVL.

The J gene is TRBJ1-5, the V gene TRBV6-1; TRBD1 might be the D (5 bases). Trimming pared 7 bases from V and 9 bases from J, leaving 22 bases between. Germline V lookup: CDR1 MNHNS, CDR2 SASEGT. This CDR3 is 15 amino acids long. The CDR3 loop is CASMVGWGKSRPQHF. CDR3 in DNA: TGTGCCAGCATGGTGGGGTGGGGGAAGAGTAGGCCCCAGCATTTT.

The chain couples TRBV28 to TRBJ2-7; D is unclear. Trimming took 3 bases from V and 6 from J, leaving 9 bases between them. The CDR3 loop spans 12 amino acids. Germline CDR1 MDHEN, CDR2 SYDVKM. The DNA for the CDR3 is TGTGCCAGCAGTTTTGGTATGGTCGAGCAGTACTTC. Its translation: CASSFGMVEQYF.

CDR3 in DNA: TGTGCCAGCAGTGAATATGATTGGGGGTCCTACGAGCAGTACTTC. Translating it yields CASSEYDWGSYEQYF. The genes are TRBV25-1 and TRBJ2-7; D may match TRBD1 or TRBD2 (5 bases each). Germline lookup yields CDR1 MGHDK and CDR2 SYGVNS. Deletions cut 0 bases from V and 1 base from J, with 10 bases between. The CDR3 covers 15 residues.

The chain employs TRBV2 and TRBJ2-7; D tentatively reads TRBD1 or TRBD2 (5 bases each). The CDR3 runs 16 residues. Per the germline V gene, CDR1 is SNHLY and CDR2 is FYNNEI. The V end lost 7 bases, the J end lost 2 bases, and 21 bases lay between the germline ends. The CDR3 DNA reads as TGTGCCAGCATAGGGACGGAGGAGATTTTCCCCTACGAGCAGTACTTC. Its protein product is CASIGTEEIFPYEQYF.

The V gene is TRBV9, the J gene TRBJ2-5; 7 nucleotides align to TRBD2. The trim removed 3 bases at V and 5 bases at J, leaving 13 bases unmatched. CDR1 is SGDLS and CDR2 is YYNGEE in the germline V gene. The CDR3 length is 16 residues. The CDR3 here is CASSGEPPGGQETQYF. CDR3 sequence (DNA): TGTGCCAGCAGCGGCGAACCCCCGGGAGGCCAGGAGACCCAGTACTTC.

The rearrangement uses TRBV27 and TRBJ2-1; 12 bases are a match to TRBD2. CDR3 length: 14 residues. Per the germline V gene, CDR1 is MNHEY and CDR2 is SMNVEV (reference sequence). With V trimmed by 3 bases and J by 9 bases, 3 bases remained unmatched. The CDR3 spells CASSLRTSGVEQFF. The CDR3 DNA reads TGTGCCAGCAGTTTGAGGACTAGCGGGGTTGAGCAGTTCTTC.

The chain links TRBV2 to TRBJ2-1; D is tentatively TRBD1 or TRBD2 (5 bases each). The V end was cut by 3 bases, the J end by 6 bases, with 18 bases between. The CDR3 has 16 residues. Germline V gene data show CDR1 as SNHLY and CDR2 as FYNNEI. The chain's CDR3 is CASSDDSQSGSNEQFF. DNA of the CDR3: TGTGCCAGCAGTGATGACTCTCAATCAGGGAGCAATGAGCAGTTCTTC.

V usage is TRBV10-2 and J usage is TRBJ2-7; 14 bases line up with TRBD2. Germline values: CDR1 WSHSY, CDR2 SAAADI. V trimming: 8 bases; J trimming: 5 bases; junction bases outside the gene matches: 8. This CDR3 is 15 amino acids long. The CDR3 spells CASLGRTSGRNEQYF. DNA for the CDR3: TGCGCCAGCTTAGGAAGGACTAGCGGGAGGAACGAGCAGTACTTC.

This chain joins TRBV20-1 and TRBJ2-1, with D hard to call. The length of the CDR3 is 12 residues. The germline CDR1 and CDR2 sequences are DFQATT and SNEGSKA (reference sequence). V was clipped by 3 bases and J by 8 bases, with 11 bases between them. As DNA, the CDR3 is TGCAGTGCTAGTCAGAGGAGCGATGAGCAGTTCTTC. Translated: CSASQRSDEQFF.

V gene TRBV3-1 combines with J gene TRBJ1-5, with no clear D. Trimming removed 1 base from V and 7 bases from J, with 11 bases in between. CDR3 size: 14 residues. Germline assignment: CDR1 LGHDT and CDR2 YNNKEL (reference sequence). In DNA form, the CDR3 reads TGTGCCAGCAGCCAAGTCTCGGAAAACCAGCCCCAGCATTTT. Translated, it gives CASSQVSENQPQHF. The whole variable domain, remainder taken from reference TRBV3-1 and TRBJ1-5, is DTAVSQTPKYLVTQMGNDKSIKCEQNLGHDTMYWYKQDSKKFLKIMFSYNNKELIINETVPNRFSPKSPDKAHLNLHINSLELGDSAVYFCASSQVSENQPQHFGDGTRLSIL.

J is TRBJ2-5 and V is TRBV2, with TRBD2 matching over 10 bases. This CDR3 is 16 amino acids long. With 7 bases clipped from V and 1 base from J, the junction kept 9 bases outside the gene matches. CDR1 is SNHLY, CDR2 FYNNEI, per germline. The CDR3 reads CASTPLGTSAQETQYF. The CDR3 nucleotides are TGTGCCAGCACTCCGTTGGGGACTAGCGCCCAAGAGACCCAGTACTTC. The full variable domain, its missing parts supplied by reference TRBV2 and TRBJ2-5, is EPEVTQTPSHQVTQMGQEVILRCVPISNHLYFYWYRQILGQKVEFLVSFYNNEISEKSEIFDDQFSVERPDGSNFTLKIRSTKLEDSAMYFCASTPLGTSAQETQYFGPGTRLLVL.

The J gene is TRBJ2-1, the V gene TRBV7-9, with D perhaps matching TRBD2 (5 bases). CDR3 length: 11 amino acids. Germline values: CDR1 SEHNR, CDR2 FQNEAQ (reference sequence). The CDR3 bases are TGTGCGGACTCGCCCTACAATGAGCAGTTCTTC. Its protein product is CADSPYNEQFF.

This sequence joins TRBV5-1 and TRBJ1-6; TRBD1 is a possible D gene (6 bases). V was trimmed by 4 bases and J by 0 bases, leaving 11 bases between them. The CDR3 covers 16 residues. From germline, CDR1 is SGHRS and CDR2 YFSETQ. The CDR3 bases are TGCGCCAGCAGCCCCCGACAGGCCTCCTATAATTCACCCCTCCACTTT. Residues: CASSPRQASYNSPLHF.

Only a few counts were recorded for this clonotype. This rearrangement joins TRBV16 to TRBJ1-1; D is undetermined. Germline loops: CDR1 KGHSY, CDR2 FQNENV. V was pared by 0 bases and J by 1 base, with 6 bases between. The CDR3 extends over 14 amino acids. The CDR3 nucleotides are TGTGCCAGCAGCCAATCGAAGGCGAACACTGAAGCTTTCTTT. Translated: CASSQSKANTEAFF.

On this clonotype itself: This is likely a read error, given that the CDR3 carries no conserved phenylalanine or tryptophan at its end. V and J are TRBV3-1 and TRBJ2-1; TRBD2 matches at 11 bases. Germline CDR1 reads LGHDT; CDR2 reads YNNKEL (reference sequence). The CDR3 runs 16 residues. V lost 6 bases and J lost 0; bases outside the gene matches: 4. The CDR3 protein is CASRLSGRGSYNEQFL. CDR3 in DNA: TGTGCCAGCAGACTTAGCGGGAGGGGCTCCTACAATGAGCAGTTCCTC.

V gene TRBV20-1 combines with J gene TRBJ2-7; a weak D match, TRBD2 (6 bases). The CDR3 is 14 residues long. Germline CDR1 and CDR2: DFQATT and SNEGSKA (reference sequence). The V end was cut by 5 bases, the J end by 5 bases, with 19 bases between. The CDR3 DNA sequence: TGCAGTGCTGCACGTCGGGAGAGGCCTGACGAGCAGTACTTC. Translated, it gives CSAARRERPDEQYF.

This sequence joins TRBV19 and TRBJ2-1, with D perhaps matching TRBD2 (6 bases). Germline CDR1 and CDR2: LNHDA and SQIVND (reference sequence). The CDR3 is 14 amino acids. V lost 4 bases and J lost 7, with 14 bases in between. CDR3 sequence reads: CASSRAGGFNEQFF. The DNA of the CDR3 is TGTGCCAGTAGTAGAGCGGGCGGATTTAATGAGCAGTTCTTC.